This TCR beta chain is from a study of T cells in Graves' hyperthyroidism and ophthalmopathy. Trimming pared 6 bases from V and 3 bases from J, leaving 5 bases between. Germline lookup yields CDR1 SNHLY and CDR2 FYNNEI. CDR3 size: 12 residues. As for this clonotype: A much larger clone lies a single base off, so this may be a read error.

Amplification yielded TCR beta CDR3 regions, with RNA transcripts as the source. RT-PCR in the first round (using the HTBI primer set) targeted the TCR CDR3. TCRdb fed the multiplex PCR reads into MiXCR, producing one record per CDR3 protein. In the table there are under 600,000 distinct CDR3 sequences, around 15% of which are singletons. Patients with ophthalmopathy all had a Clinical Activity Score of at least 3, a NOSPECS grade of at least 4 and duration under 3 months. The sequence was collected from a woman in her thirties or forties with Graves' ophthalmopathy. This rearrangement joins TRBV2 to TRBJ2-2; D is unresolved. The sample taken for sequencing was blood. The CDR3 region has the DNA TGTGCCAGCAGAGAGGACACCGGGGAGCTGTTTTTT. It translates to CASREDTGELFF.